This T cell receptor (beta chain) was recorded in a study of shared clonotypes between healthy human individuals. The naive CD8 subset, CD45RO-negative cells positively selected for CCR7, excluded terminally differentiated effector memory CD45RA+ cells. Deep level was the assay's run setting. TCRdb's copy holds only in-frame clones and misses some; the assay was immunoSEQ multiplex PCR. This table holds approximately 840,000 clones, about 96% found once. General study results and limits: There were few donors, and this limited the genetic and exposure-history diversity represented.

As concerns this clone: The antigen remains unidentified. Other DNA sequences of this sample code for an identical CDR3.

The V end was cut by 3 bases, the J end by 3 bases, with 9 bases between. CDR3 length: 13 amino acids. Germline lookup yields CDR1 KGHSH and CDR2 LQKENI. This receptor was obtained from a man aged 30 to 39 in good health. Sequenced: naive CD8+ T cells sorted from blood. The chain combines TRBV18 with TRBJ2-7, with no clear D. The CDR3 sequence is CASSPGPSYEQYF. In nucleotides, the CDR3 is TGTGCCAGCTCACCGGGCCCCAGCTACGAGCAGTACTTC.